This TCR beta chain is from a study of blood T cell repertoires in COVID-19. The cohort comprised adults aged 18 to 89 years residing in about 25 US areas. Exposed participants encountered a COVID-19 case during the 2 weeks preceding study entry. Regarding this clone: At one end, the junction sequence differs from germline, possibly due to a read error.

Looked up from germline, CDR1 is DFQATT and CDR2 is SNEGSKA (reference sequence). The CDR3 has 10 amino acids. As processed by the authors: Estimated nucleated cell counts came from reference gene primer amplification. Clones were sequenced by immunoSEQ multiplex PCR, and TCRdb holds only the in-frame ones, with some missing. The DNA was the basis for D and trimming; V, J and clone size are from that table. The profile covers about 140,000 clones, with about 84% appearing a single time and approximately 1.6% taken by the ten largest. This sequence originates from a woman aged 18-35 years who had been exposed to COVID-19. The chain joins TRBV20-1 to TRBJ1-2; D call uncertain. Sequenced: PBMCs or T cells enriched from blood (not recorded which). CDR3 residues: CSARDLGDIF. The CDR3 region has the DNA TGCAGTGCTAGAGATTTGGGCGACATCTTC.